This record looks at one T cell receptor beta chain sequence and its context. Antigen unknown. This record comes from a study of graft-versus-host responses after intestinal transplantation. The table came from immunoSEQ multiplex PCR; TCRdb's copy has only in-frame clones and leaves some out. Found here are fewer than 85,000 clones, 84% of them singletons; the top ten hold approximately 0.39%. Losses at the gene ends were 2 bases for V and 5 bases for J; bases not matched to a gene: 9. CDR3 length equals 16 residues. Germline-derived CDR1 and CDR2 are SGHRS and YFSETQ. This TCR derives from a human donor who was the organ donor for an intestinal transplant. Sequencing used unstimulated CD4+ T cells sorted from spleen or lymph node cells, obtained before transplant. The J gene is TRBJ2-1, the V gene TRBV5-1; 8 bases line up with TRBD2. The CDR3 DNA reads TGCGCCAGCAGCTTATTAGCGGGACCACAGAACAATGAGCAGTTCTTC. Residues: CASSLLAGPQNNEQFF.